A single T cell receptor (beta chain) is shown here with its context. The V gene lost 10 bases and the J gene lost 10 bases, with 17 bases spanning the gap. Germline V gene lookup returns CDR1 ENHRY and CDR2 SYGVKD. CDR3 length: 12 amino acids. MiXCR, run by TCRdb on the RT-PCR reads, gives a single entry per CDR3 protein. The sample lists about 680,000 distinct CDR3 sequences, over 12% occurring once. The origin of this receptor is a female donor in good health, serving as a healthy control. The sample comprised memory CD4+ T cells from blood. The rearrangement uses TRBV10-3 and TRBJ2-1; tentatively, D is TRBD2 (5 bases). CDR3: CATGRERIEQFF. The CDR3 DNA sequence: TGTGCCACCGGCCGGGAAAGGATCGAGCAGTTCTTC.